This is a list of T cell receptor beta chains from one sample in a study of T cell responses to AZD1222 COVID-19 vaccine. Some clones are missing from TCRdb's copy, which holds only in-frame ones; the method was immunoSEQ multiplex PCR. This table holds about 100,000 clones, roughly nine tenths found once. The source material was peripheral blood, sampled on day 0 of AZD1222 vaccination. These receptors came from an adult in good health. CDR3s include the opening cysteine and the closing phenylalanine or tryptophan. D genes are given only for firm matches. Size is omitted from some rows. Given values are once, few, many or a class for expanded clones.

>TRBJ2-5|TRBV7-9|NA|TRBD2
CASSFLAGTPKETQYF
TGTGCCAGCAGCTTCTTAGCGGGAACCCCAAAAGAGACCCAGTACTTC
>TRBJ2-7|TRBV7-2|NA|TRBD1
CASSRGQGTYEQYF
TGTGCCAGCAGCCGGGGACAGGGAACCTACGAGCAGTACTTC
>TRBJ1-5|TRBV5-6|NA|TRBD1
CASSSRTGNSSPQHF
TGTGCCAGCAGCTCCCGGACAGGCAACTCGTCGCCCCAGCATTTT
>TRBJ1-4|TRBV3-1/TRBV3-2|NA|NA
CASSQEPRAAKLFF
TGTGCCAGCAGCCAAGAACCCAGAGCTGCTAAACTGTTTTTT
>TRBJ1-5|TRBV7-2|NA|NA
CASSLGHRPQHF
TGTGCCAGCAGCTTAGGACACCGGCCCCAGCATTTT
>TRBJ1-3|TRBV5-6|NA|TRBD1
CASSPTGGRNTIYF
TGTGCCAGCAGCCCCACAGGGGGTAGAAACACCATATATTTT
>TRBJ2-7|TRBV23-1|NA|TRBD1
CASRQGALPEQYF
TGCGCCAGCAGACAGGGGGCGCTCCCCGAGCAGTACTTC
>TRBJ1-6|TRBV28|NA|NA
CASSDTGTNSPLHF
TGTGCCAGCAGTGACACAGGGACGAATTCACCCCTCCACTTT
>TRBJ1-4|TRBV5-1|NA|NA
CASSYGGVQEKLFF
TGCGCCAGCAGCTATGGTGGGGTCCAGGAAAAACTGTTTTTT
>TRBJ2-1|TRBV7-8|few|TRBD2
CASSPSGANEQFF
TGTGCCAGCAGCCCCAGCGGGGCCAATGAGCAGTTCTTC
>TRBJ1-1|TRBV19|few|NA
CASGPVLNTEAFF
TGTGCCAGTGGACCGGTCCTGAACACTGAAGCTTTCTTT
>TRBJ2-1|TRBV2|NA|NA
CASMQGGDNEQFF
TGTGCCAGCATGCAGGGTGGGGACAATGAGCAGTTCTTC
>TRBJ1-4|TRBV12-5|few|TRBD1
CASGHDRVGRGLFF
TGTGCTAGTGGTCACGACAGGGTGGGGAGAGGACTGTTTTTT
>TRBJ1-2|TRBV9|NA|TRBD1
CASSARDRDSYGYTF
TGTGCCAGCAGCGCCCGGGACAGGGACTCCTATGGCTACACCTTC
>TRBJ2-3|TRBV24-1|NA|NA
CATSERTPDTQYF
TGTGCCACCAGTGAACGGACCCCAGATACGCAGTATTTT
>TRBJ1-6|TRBV6-5|NA|NA
CASSGFDNSPLHF
TGTGCCAGCAGCGGCTTCGATAATTCACCCCTCCACTTT
>TRBJ2-1|TRBV14|NA|TRBD1
CASSQDWGQGPYNEQFF
TGTGCCAGCAGCCAAGACTGGGGACAGGGGCCCTACAATGAGCAGTTCTTC
>TRBJ1-2|TRBV19|NA|NA
CASSIPGIGYTF
TGTGCCAGTAGTATCCCAGGGATCGGCTACACCTTC
>TRBJ1-1|TRBV4-2|NA|TRBD1
CASSQDWGQSEAFF
TGTGCCAGCAGCCAAGATTGGGGACAGTCGGAAGCTTTCTTT
>TRBJ1-1|TRBV3-1/TRBV3-2|NA|NA
CASSQWGLVGAFF
TGTGCCAGCAGCCAATGGGGTCTCGTGGGAGCTTTCTTT
>TRBJ2-7|TRBV27|NA|NA
CASSWSTHSSYEQYF
TGTGCCAGCAGTTGGTCGACCCATAGCTCCTACGAGCAGTACTTC
>TRBJ2-1|TRBV27|NA|TRBD1
CASRTGQGYNEQFF
TGTGCCAGCAGAACGGGACAGGGCTACAATGAGCAGTTCTTC
>TRBJ2-1|TRBV7-9|NA|NA
CASSLDGAGPYNEQFF
TGTGCCAGCAGCTTAGATGGGGCGGGGCCTTACAATGAGCAGTTCTTC
>TRBJ1-2|TRBV2|NA|NA
CASSAASGGDYGYTF
TGTGCCAGCAGTGCGGCGTCCGGGGGGGACTATGGCTACACCTTC
>TRBJ1-2|TRBV5-1|NA|NA
CASSLGPGVFNYGYTF
TGCGCCAGCAGCTTGGGCCCAGGAGTTTTTAACTATGGCTACACCTTC
>TRBJ1-1|TRBV11-3|NA|TRBD1
CASSLDHRGATEAFF
TGTGCCAGCAGCTTAGACCACAGGGGCGCCACTGAAGCTTTCTTT
>TRBJ1-5|TRBV19|NA|TRBD1
CASSIGQGGQPQHF
TGTGCCAGTAGTATTGGACAGGGCGGACAGCCCCAGCATTTT
>TRBJ2-3|TRBV7-2|NA|TRBD2
CASSLAWTSGTDTQYF
TGTGCCAGCAGCTTAGCGTGGACTAGCGGCACAGATACGCAGTATTTT
>TRBJ2-2|TRBV5-1|NA|NA
CASTRGTQSGTGELFF
TGTGCCAGCACCAGGGGGACTCAGTCGGGGACCGGGGAGCTGTTTTTT
>TRBJ1-2|TRBV5-6|NA|NA
CASTLEGDYGYTF
TGTGCCAGCACCCTGGAGGGGGACTATGGCTACACCTTC
>TRBJ2-7|TRBV29-1|NA|TRBD1
CSVGDRLRLHEQYF
TGCAGCGTCGGGGACAGGTTGAGACTACACGAGCAGTACTTC
>TRBJ1-2|TRBV19|NA|NA
CASSILTPNYGYTF
TGTGCCAGTAGTATTCTCACCCCTAACTATGGCTACACCTTC
>TRBJ2-7|TRBV6-5|NA|TRBD2
CASSYILAAHEQYF
TGTGCCAGCAGTTACATTCTAGCGGCCCACGAGCAGTACTTC
>TRBJ1-3|TRBV28|NA|NA
CASSSQSSGNTIYF
TGTGCCAGCAGTTCCCAGAGCTCTGGAAACACCATATATTTT
>TRBJ1-1|TRBV5-1|NA|NA
CASSLDGAGVTEAFF
TGCGCCAGCAGCTTGGACGGGGCTGGAGTCACTGAAGCTTTCTTT
>TRBJ1-3|TRBV30|NA|TRBD1
CAWGGTGVPGDTIYF
TGTGCCTGGGGGGGGACAGGGGTCCCTGGGGACACCATATATTTT
>TRBJ2-5|TRBV19|few|NA
CASSIMETQYF
TGTGCCAGTAGTATCATGGAGACCCAGTACTTC
>TRBJ1-4|TRBV23-1|once|NA
CASSPPGGLSEKLFF
TGCGCCAGCAGTCCCCCGGGAGGGCTGAGTGAAAAACTGTTTTTT
>TRBJ1-2|TRBV3-1/TRBV3-2|NA|TRBD1
CASSQLTGNGYTF
TGTGCCAGCAGCCAGCTGACAGGGAATGGCTACACCTTC
>TRBJ2-1|TRBV9|NA|NA
CASSVEDQGGYNEQFF
TGTGCCAGCAGCGTAGAAGACCAGGGAGGCTACAATGAGCAGTTCTTC
>TRBJ1-5|TRBV12-3/TRBV12-4|once|TRBD1
CASSSPGQNVHF
TGTGCCAGCAGTTCACCGGGACAGAATGTGCATTTT
>TRBJ1-1|TRBV29-1|few|NA
CSVDSGKGGINTEAFF
TGCAGCGTTGACTCTGGGAAGGGAGGTATTAACACTGAAGCTTTCTTT
>TRBJ1-1|TRBV3-1/TRBV3-2|NA|NA
CASSYGVTEAFF
TGTGCCAGCAGCTACGGGGTCACTGAAGCTTTCTTT
>TRBJ2-2|TRBV9|NA|TRBD1
CASSRRTGAGELFF
TGTGCCAGCAGCCGACGGACAGGGGCCGGGGAGCTGTTTTTT
>TRBJ1-4|TRBV4-1|NA|NA
CASSLIGATNEKLFF
TGCGCCAGCAGCTTAATAGGGGCAACTAATGAAAAACTGTTTTTT
>TRBJ1-5|TRBV19|NA|TRBD1
CASSATGRQPQHF
TGTGCCAGTAGCGCGACAGGGCGTCAGCCCCAGCATTTT
>TRBJ1-3|TRBV5-1|NA|TRBD1
CASSLEGDSSGNTIYF
TGTGCCAGCAGCTTGGAAGGGGACAGCTCTGGAAACACCATATATTTT
>TRBJ1-2|TRBV7-9|NA|TRBD1
CASSLQGEVNGYTF
TGTGCCAGCAGCTTACAGGGGGAGGTAAATGGCTACACCTTC
>TRBJ2-2|TRBV28|NA|NA
CASTLTKGELFF
TGTGCCAGCACCCTAACTAAAGGGGAGCTGTTTTTT
>TRBJ2-1|TRBV5-1|NA|NA
CASSLGGASYNEQFF
TGTGCCAGCAGCTTAGGGGGAGCTAGCTACAATGAGCAGTTCTTC
>TRBJ1-4|TRBV19|few|TRBD1
CASSMPRTGNKEKLFF
TGTGCCAGTAGTATGCCCAGGACAGGGAACAAAGAAAAACTGTTTTTT
>TRBJ2-7|TRBV7-2|NA|TRBD2
CASSLSGGISYEQYF
TGTGCCAGCAGCTTAAGCGGGGGTATCTCCTACGAGCAGTACTTC
>TRBJ2-1|TRBV7-8|NA|TRBD2
CASSLGGTSGRNEQFF
TGTGCCAGCAGCTTAGGGGGGACTAGCGGACGCAATGAGCAGTTCTTC
>TRBJ1-3|TRBV7-2|NA|TRBD1
CASSSRTGGGGSGNTIYF
TGTGCCAGCAGCTCCAGGACAGGGGGAGGAGGTTCTGGAAACACCATATATTTT
>TRBJ1-2|TRBV5-1|NA|NA
CASSLGGSGGYTF
TGTGCCAGCAGCTTAGGAGGGTCGGGAGGCTACACCTTC
>TRBJ1-5|TRBV7-8|once|NA
CASSVDRNQPQHF
TGTGCCAGCAGCGTGGACCGAAATCAGCCCCAGCATTTT
>TRBJ2-3|TRBV18|NA|NA
CASSRGPDTQYF
TGTGCCAGCTCAAGGGGTCCAGATACGCAGTATTTT
>TRBJ2-5|TRBV5-4|NA|TRBD2
CASSGPGLVSETQYF
TGTGCCAGCAGCGGCCCGGGACTAGTCTCGGAGACCCAGTACTTC